This is a list of T cell receptor beta chains from one sample in a study of blood T cells in healthy people across ages. TCRdb itself ran the 5' RACE reads through MiXCR, one entry per CDR3 protein. Of some 550,000 distinct CDR3 sequences listed, 40% to 55% were seen once; the top ten hold around 23%. Sequenced sample: blood. These receptors all come from an elderly man in good health. CDR3s include the opening cysteine and the closing phenylalanine or tryptophan. A D gene is named only where the DNA matches it firmly. The size entry is marked missing in some rows and otherwise reads once, few, many or a size class.

d_call | j_call | v_call | clone_size | cdr3_aa | cdr3_nt
. | TRBJ1-5 | TRBV6-5 | few | CASSRDTSNQPQHF | TGTGCCAGCAGCCGTGACACGAGCAATCAGCCCCAGCATTTT
TRBD2 | TRBJ2-2 | TRBV5-6 | . | CASSLDRTQGGPGELFF | TGTGCCAGCAGCTTAGACCGAACCCAGGGAGGGCCCGGGGAGCTGTTTTTT
. | TRBJ2-3 | TRBV9 | once | CAGSPKSGQLTDTQYF | TGTGCCGGCAGTCCGAAATCAGGACAGCTCACAGATACGCAGTATTTT
TRBD2 | TRBJ2-7 | TRBV5-1 | . | CASSFGAGDYEQYF | TGCGCCAGCAGCTTCGGGGCGGGGGACTACGAGCAGTACTTC
. | TRBJ2-5 | TRBV3-1 | many | CASSQPRETQYF | TGTGCCAGCAGCCAACCTCGGGAGACCCAGTACTTC
TRBD1 | TRBJ2-3 | TRBV20-1 | once | CSARSRGRRDTQYF | TGCAGTGCTAGATCCAGGGGGCGCAGGGATACGCAGTATTTT
. | TRBJ1-4 | TRBV7-2 | few | CASSLVTGPNEKLFF | TGTGCCAGCAGCTTAGTTACAGGCCCAAATGAAAAACTGTTTTTT
. | TRBJ2-7 | TRBV12-3/TRBV12-4 | . | CASSITGTKPEQYF | TGTGCCAGCAGTATTACCGGGACCAAACCCGAGCAGTACTTC
TRBD1 | TRBJ1-2 | TRBV4-1 | . | CASSQGGQVYGYTF | TGCGCCAGCAGCCAAGGGGGACAGGTCTATGGCTACACCTTC
. | TRBJ2-1 | TRBV3-1 | . | CATRVGQGYNEQFF | TGTGCCACCCGGGTCGGGCAAGGGTACAATGAGCAGTTCTTC
. | TRBJ2-7 | TRBV4-2 | . | CASSQDYAVHYEQYF | TGTGCCAGCAGCCAAGACTATGCGGTTCACTACGAGCAGTACTTC
TRBD1 | TRBJ2-1 | TRBV3-1 | many | CASSQARGTGANEQFF | TGTGCCAGCAGCCAAGCGAGAGGGACAGGGGCAAATGAGCAGTTCTTC
. | TRBJ2-3 | TRBV7-9 | few | CASSLDKDSSTDTQYF | TGTGCCAGCAGCTTAGACAAGGACAGTAGCACAGATACGCAGTATTTT
. | TRBJ1-2 | TRBV7-8 | few | CASSFGHLSNGYTF | TGTGCCAGCAGCTTTGGACATCTTTCCAATGGCTACACCTTC
. | TRBJ2-5 | TRBV6-2/TRBV6-3 | few | CASSTFRGQETQYF | TGTGCCAGCAGCACCTTTCGGGGGCAAGAGACCCAGTACTTC
. | TRBJ2-5 | TRBV30 | . | CAWNGGSERTQYF | TGTGCCTGGAACGGAGGGTCAGAGAGGACCCAGTACTTC
TRBD2 | TRBJ2-1 | TRBV29-1 | few | CSALRGTSGVLSYNEQFF | TGCAGCGCCCTTCGTGGGACTAGCGGGGTTTTATCCTACAATGAGCAGTTCTTC
. | TRBJ2-2 | TRBV6-6 | many | CASSYSAGAGELFF | TGTGCCAGCAGTTACTCTGCAGGGGCCGGGGAGCTGTTTTTT
. | TRBJ1-4 | TRBV15 | . | CATSPGRGEKLFF | TGTGCCACCAGCCCGGGACGTGGGGAAAAACTGTTTTTT
. | TRBJ2-1 | TRBV3-1 | . | CASTGGKQGYNEQFF | TGTGCCAGCACCGGGGGAAAACAGGGATACAATGAGCAGTTCTTC
TRBD1 | TRBJ2-1 | TRBV24-1 | few | CATSRSDRGAQNEQFF | TGTGCCACCAGTCGCTCGGACAGGGGTGCTCAAAATGAGCAGTTCTTC
. | TRBJ2-7 | TRBV2 | . | CASSGNNEQYF | TGTGCCAGCAGTGGGAACAATGAGCAGTACTTC
TRBD2 | TRBJ2-1 | TRBV20-1 | once | CSAGGSGDYNEQFF | TGCAGTGCCGGAGGTAGCGGGGATTACAATGAGCAGTTCTTC
. | TRBJ2-7 | TRBV10-3 | few | CAIRQTASSYEQYF | TGTGCCATCAGGCAGACAGCTAGCTCCTACGAGCAGTACTTC
. | TRBJ1-2 | TRBV6-2/TRBV6-3 | . | CASSHATEPANYGYTF | TGTGCCAGCAGTCATGCGACGGAACCCGCTAACTATGGCTACACCTTC
. | TRBJ2-7 | TRBV21-1 | few | CASSKGGRGPSYEQYF | TGTGCCAGCAGCAAAGGTGGACGGGGCCCCTCCTACGAGCAGTACTTC
. | TRBJ2-3 | TRBV20-1 | few | CSPGGLSTDTQYF | TGCAGTCCAGGGGGACTTAGCACAGATACGCAGTATTTT
TRBD2 | TRBJ2-1 | TRBV2 | . | CASRVTSGSSYNEQFF | TGTGCCAGCAGGGTTACTAGCGGGAGCTCCTACAATGAGCAGTTCTTC
TRBD1 | TRBJ2-2 | TRBV4-3 | . | CASSLDRQGWTGELFF | TGCGCCAGCAGCCTTGATAGACAGGGTTGGACCGGGGAGCTGTTTTTT
TRBD2 | TRBJ2-1 | TRBV7-2 | many | CASSPASGGWNEQFF | TGTGCCAGCAGCCCCGCGAGCGGGGGGTGGAATGAGCAGTTCTTC
. | TRBJ2-3 | TRBV5-1 | many | CASSPGQSTDTQYF | TGTGCCAGCAGCCCTGGACAGAGCACAGATACGCAGTATTTT
. | TRBJ2-5 | TRBV10-3 | few | CATMRGAGETQYF | TGTGCCACCATGAGGGGGGCCGGGGAGACCCAGTACTTC
. | TRBJ1-3 | TRBV5-1 | . | CASSLSADGGSGNTIYF | TGCGCCAGCAGCTTGTCCGCCGATGGGGGCTCTGGAAACACCATATATTTT